The source of this T cell receptor beta chain is a study of cytomegalovirus exposure and HLA in healthy donors. Broader study findings: Donor immune exposure was known only as CMV serostatus. After further analysis at a later stage, roughly 15,000 TCR beta sequences were associated with HLA alleles at 0.05 false discovery rate.

The CDR3 is 16 amino acids. The V and J ends lost 4 bases and 0 bases respectively, with 15 bases between them. Germline values: CDR1 SGHTS, CDR2 YDEGEE. This clone was found once. Its target is unknown. PCR primers comprised 60 Vbeta and 13 Jbeta primers. Method: immunoSEQ multiplex PCR; TCRdb's copy keeps in-frame clones and lacks some. The table records about 200,000 clones, 75% to 90% of them present only once. The chain has TRBV5-8 and TRBJ2-3; D perhaps matches TRBD1 (6 bases). Material: PBMCs. The clonotype originates from a woman in her 50s in good health and CMV-seropositive. This CDR3 reads CASSGWTETSTDTQYF. The CDR3 DNA sequence: TGTGCCAGCAGCGGCTGGACAGAGACTAGCACAGATACGCAGTATTTT.